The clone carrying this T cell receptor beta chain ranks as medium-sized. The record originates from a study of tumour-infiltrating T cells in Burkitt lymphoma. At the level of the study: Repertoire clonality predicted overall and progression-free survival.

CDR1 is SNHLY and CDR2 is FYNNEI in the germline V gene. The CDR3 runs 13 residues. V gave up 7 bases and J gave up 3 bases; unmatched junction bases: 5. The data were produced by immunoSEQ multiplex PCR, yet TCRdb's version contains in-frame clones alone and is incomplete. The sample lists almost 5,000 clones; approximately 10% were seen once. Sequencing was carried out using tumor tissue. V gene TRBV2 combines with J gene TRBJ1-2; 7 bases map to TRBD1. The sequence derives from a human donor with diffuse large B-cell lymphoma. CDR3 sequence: CASKPQGYYGYTF. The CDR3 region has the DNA TGTGCCAGCAAGCCACAGGGGTACTATGGCTACACCTTC.